The entry that follows covers one T cell receptor (beta chain) sequence. As yet, its antigen is unknown. One entry per CDR3 protein results from TCRdb running MiXCR on the 5' RACE reads. The sample has roughly 450,000 distinct CDR3 sequences, around 26% seen once; the top ten hold about 0.89%. This CDR3 comprises 16 residues. Germline V lookup: CDR1 SGHAT, CDR2 FQNNGV. J was trimmed by 6 bases and V by 3 bases; bases with no gene match: 11. These data are taken from a study of CD8 T cells in ankylosing spondylitis. The study's findings and limits: Several of the motif variants were reported before in synovial fluid and blood from reactive arthritis. It appeared that ankylosing spondylitis blood was characterized by a TCR beta motif of fewer than 10 highly homologous variants.

Sequenced sample: blood, either unsorted or a sorted T cell fraction (not recorded which). This TCR derives from a male donor with ankylosing spondylitis. The genes are TRBV11-2 and TRBJ2-1; TRBD2 aligns across 7 bases. The DNA for the CDR3 is TGTGCCAGCAGCTTTCCCCGGGCGGGAGAACGCAATGAGCAGTTCTTC. Translation: CASSFPRAGERNEQFF.